These T cell receptor beta chains were read from a single sample in a study of radiation and T cells in renal cell carcinoma. The data were produced by immunoSEQ multiplex PCR, yet TCRdb's version contains in-frame clones alone and is incomplete. The sample has tens of thousands of clones; roughly 72% are singletons. The material sequenced was blood, taken from a patient whose treatment included radiotherapy and nephrectomy. The receptors were gathered from a man aged 55-75 years with renal cell carcinoma. CDR3s include the opening cysteine and the closing phenylalanine or tryptophan. A D gene is named only where the DNA matches it firmly. Not all rows give a size; the values are once, few, many and, for expanded clones, a class.

D,size,V,J,DNA,CDR3
-,-,TRBV6-5,TRBJ1-2,TGTGCCAGCAGGCCTTACCTCGGGTCCTATGGCTACACCTTC,CASRPYLGSYGYTF
-,-,TRBV7-2,TRBJ2-2,TGTGCCAGCAGCTTTGGGGGATCCGGGGAGCTGTTTTTT,CASSFGGSGELFF
-,-,TRBV20-1,TRBJ2-7,TGCAGTGCTAGGGGAGGTTACGAGCAGTACTTC,CSARGGYEQYF
-,-,TRBV5-1,TRBJ2-5,TGCGCCAGCAGCTTTCTTTTTCAGGGCCCAGAGACCCAGTACTTC,CASSFLFQGPETQYF
TRBD2,-,TRBV10-3,TRBJ2-3,TGTGCCATCAGTGAGTCGCGAGCGGGAGCTAGCACAGATACGCAGTATTTT,CAISESRAGASTDTQYF
TRBD1,-,TRBV10-2,TRBJ1-6,TGCGCCAGCAGCGAGGACAGGGGGCTTCGGAATTCACCCCTCCACTTT,CASSEDRGLRNSPLHF
-,-,TRBV6-1,TRBJ2-7,TGTGCCAGCAGTGGAGCTCTTGGGCCCATCTACGAGCAGTACTTC,CASSGALGPIYEQYF
-,-,TRBV12-5,TRBJ2-1,TGTGCTAGTGGCCCCGGGACTTCATTCTACAATGAGCAGTTCTTC,CASGPGTSFYNEQFF
TRBD2,once,TRBV18,TRBJ2-1,TGTGCCAGCTCACCAAGGGCGGGGGTCTACAATGAGCAGTTCTTC,CASSPRAGVYNEQFF
TRBD1,once,TRBV6-5,TRBJ1-1,TGTGCCAGCAGCAAGGGGGCAGTCACTGAAGCTTTCTTT,CASSKGAVTEAFF
TRBD1,-,TRBV15,TRBJ2-2,TGTGCCACCAGCAGAGCTGGACAGGGATTAATATCCGGGGAGCTGTTTTTT,CATSRAGQGLISGELFF
TRBD1,-,TRBV6-6,TRBJ2-2,TGTGCCAGCAGTTACCCACAGGACAGGGGGCCCGGGGAGCTGTTTTTT,CASSYPQDRGPGELFF
-,once,TRBV7-2,TRBJ2-3,TGTGCCAGCAGCTTAGAGGCAGGAGTGGATACGCAGTATTTT,CASSLEAGVDTQYF
TRBD2,-,TRBV7-3,TRBJ2-3,TGTGCCAGCAGCTTGGGACTAGCGGTGAGCACAGATACGCAGTATTTT,CASSLGLAVSTDTQYF
TRBD1,-,TRBV15,TRBJ1-2,TGTGCCACCAGCATCGACCCAGGCAGGGGGGGCTATGGCTACACCTTC,CATSIDPGRGGYGYTF
TRBD1,once,TRBV5-1,TRBJ1-2,TGCGCCAGCAGCGACAGGGGTCCCAACTATGGCTACACCTTC,CASSDRGPNYGYTF
-,-,TRBV6-5,TRBJ2-3,TGTGCCAGCAGTCGGGGGGCCCGCACAGATACGCAGTATTTT,CASSRGARTDTQYF
-,-,TRBV30,TRBJ2-2,TGTGCCTGGAGTGGGCTACTGGTCGGGGAGCTGTTTTTT,CAWSGLLVGELFF
-,-,TRBV27,TRBJ1-4,TGTGCCAGCAGTTTGCGAGTTTATAATGAAAAACTGTTTTTT,CASSLRVYNEKLFF
-,-,TRBV7-2,TRBJ1-1,TGTGCCAGCAGCTTCTCCCGGGCGAACACTGAAGCTTTCTTT,CASSFSRANTEAFF
TRBD1,few,TRBV10-3,TRBJ1-5,TGTGCCATCAGGGGGACAGGGGGTCAGCCCCAGCATTTT,CAIRGTGGQPQHF
-,-,TRBV19,TRBJ1-1,TGTGCCAGTCGACAGTCATACACTGAAGCTTTCTTT,CASRQSYTEAFF
-,-,TRBV27,TRBJ1-1,TGTGCCAGCAGTCAGCGACAGACCCTAGAAGCTTTCTTT,CASSQRQTLEAFF
-,-,TRBV6-5,TRBJ2-5,TGTGCCAGCAGTTACTCGTCGCAGACAAGGAGGGAGACCCAGTACTTC,CASSYSSQTRRETQYF
-,-,TRBV9,TRBJ1-4,TGTGCCAGCAGCGTAAGAGCGGACCTCAATGAAAAACTGTTTTTT,CASSVRADLNEKLFF
TRBD2,-,TRBV18,TRBJ2-1,TGTGCCAGCTCACCATCGGCGGGGGCCTACAATGAGCAGTTCTTC,CASSPSAGAYNEQFF
-,-,TRBV25-1,TRBJ1-1,TGTGCCAGCAGTGAATTCGCAGGGGAAGCTTTCTTT,CASSEFAGEAFF
-,many,TRBV5-1,TRBJ1-4,TGCGCCAGCAGCTTGGAATGGGCAACTAATGAAAAACTGTTTTTT,CASSLEWATNEKLFF
-,-,TRBV6-5,TRBJ1-5,TGTGCCAGCGGACGGGGATTTAATCAGCCCCAGCATTTT,CASGRGFNQPQHF
-,-,TRBV25-1,TRBJ2-1,TGTGCCAGCAGTGGATTCTCGCACTACAATGAGCAGTTCTTC,CASSGFSHYNEQFF
-,-,TRBV6-4,TRBJ1-1,TGTGCCAGCCAGGGGCCTGCGGGGAACACTGAAGCTTTCTTT,CASQGPAGNTEAFF
-,-,TRBV7-2,TRBJ1-2,TGTGCCAGCAGCACAATGAGGGATGGCTACACCTTC,CASSTMRDGYTF
TRBD1,-,TRBV18,TRBJ2-7,TGTGCCAGCTCACCCCAGACAGGGGAAGAGCAGTACTTC,CASSPQTGEEQYF
-,-,TRBV7-3,TRBJ2-1,TGTGCCAGCAGCTTAACATCCTACAATGAGCAGTTCTTC,CASSLTSYNEQFF
-,-,TRBV10-3,TRBJ1-4,TGTGCCATCAGTGGGGGCGGAACAACTAATGAAAAACTGTTTTTT,CAISGGGTTNEKLFF
-,-,TRBV6-1,TRBJ1-1,TGTGCCAGCAGTACAACCGGGCCGGCTTTAGCTTTCTTT,CASSTTGPALAFF
TRBD2,once,TRBV4-1,TRBJ2-1,TGCGCCAGCAGCCGGGAAGAGCGGGGGGGATACAATGAGCAGTTCTTC,CASSREERGGYNEQFF
-,-,TRBV14,TRBJ2-2,TGTGCCAGCAGCCGTGTGGGGGGCACCGGGGAGCTGTTTTTT,CASSRVGGTGELFF
-,-,TRBV9,TRBJ1-3,TGTGCCAGCAGCATCGGGGGCGAATATGGAAACACCATATATTTT,CASSIGGEYGNTIYF
-,-,TRBV6-5,TRBJ2-7,TGTGCCAGCAGTTACGGGCGGGCCTACGAGCAGTACTTC,CASSYGRAYEQYF
-,-,TRBV5-1,TRBJ2-2,TGCGCCAGCAGCTTGGACAGCACCGGGGAGCTGTTTTTT,CASSLDSTGELFF
-,-,TRBV11-2,TRBJ2-3,TGTGCCAGCAGCACCCATAGCCAGCGAGGAGATACGCAGTATTTT,CASSTHSQRGDTQYF